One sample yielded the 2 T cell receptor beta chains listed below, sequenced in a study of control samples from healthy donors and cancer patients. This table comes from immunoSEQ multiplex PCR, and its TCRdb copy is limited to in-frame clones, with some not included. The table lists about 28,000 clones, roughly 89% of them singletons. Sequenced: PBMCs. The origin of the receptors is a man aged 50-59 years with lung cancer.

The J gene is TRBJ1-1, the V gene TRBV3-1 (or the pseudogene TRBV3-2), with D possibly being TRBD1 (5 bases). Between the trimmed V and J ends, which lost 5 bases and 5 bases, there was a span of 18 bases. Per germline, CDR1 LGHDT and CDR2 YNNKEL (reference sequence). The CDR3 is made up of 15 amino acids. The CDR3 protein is CASSSPRQGGTEAFF. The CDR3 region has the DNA TGTGCCAGCAGCTCCCCCCGGCAGGGAGGGACTGAAGCTTTCTTT.

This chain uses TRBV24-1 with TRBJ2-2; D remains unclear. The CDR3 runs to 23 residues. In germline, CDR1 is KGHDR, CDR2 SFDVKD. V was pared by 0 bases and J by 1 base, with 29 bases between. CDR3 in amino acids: CATSDLYSVGLVKTVLNTGELFF. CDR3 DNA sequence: TGTGCCACCAGTGATTTGTATTCGGTTGGGTTGGTTAAAACCGTTTTGAACACCGGGGAGCTGTTTTTT.